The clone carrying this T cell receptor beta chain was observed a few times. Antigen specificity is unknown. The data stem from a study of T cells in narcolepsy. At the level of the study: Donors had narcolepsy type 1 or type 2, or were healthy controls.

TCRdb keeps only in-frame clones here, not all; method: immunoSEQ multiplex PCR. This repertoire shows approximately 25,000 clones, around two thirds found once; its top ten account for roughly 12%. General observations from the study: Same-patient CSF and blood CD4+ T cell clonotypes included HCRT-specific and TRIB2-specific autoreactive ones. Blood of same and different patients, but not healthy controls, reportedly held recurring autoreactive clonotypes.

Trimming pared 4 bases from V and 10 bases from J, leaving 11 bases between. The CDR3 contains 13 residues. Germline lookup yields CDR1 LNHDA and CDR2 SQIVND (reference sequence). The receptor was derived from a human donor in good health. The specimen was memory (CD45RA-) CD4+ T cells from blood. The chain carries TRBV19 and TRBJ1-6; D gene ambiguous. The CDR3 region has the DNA TGTGCCAGTAGTACTTTCTCGGAATCACCCCTCCACTTT. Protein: CASSTFSESPLHF.